What follows are 29 T cell receptor beta chains derived from one specimen sequenced in a study of regulatory dendritic cells for organ transplantation. The assay was immunoSEQ multiplex PCR, and TCRdb's table has in-frame clones only and misses some. Of more than 35,000 clones listed, around nine tenths are singletons. The sequenced sample consisted of naive CD8+ T cells from blood. The subset is: CD45RA+ naive T cells. These receptor sequences come from a human donor in good health.

CDR3 nucleotides: TGTGCCAGCAGCTTATGGGAGTTTAACTCAGATACGCAGTATTTT. Translated: CASSLWEFNSDTQYF. This chain connects TRBV7-2 to TRBJ2-3, with D possibly TRBD2 on 5 matching bases. Trimming left V 2 bases short and J 4 bases short, with 13 bases between. CDR3 length: 15 residues. Looked up from germline, CDR1 is SGHTA and CDR2 is FQGNSA.

V is TRBV7-8 and J is TRBJ1-1; TRBD1 aligns across 8 bases. Germline-derived CDR1 and CDR2 are SGHVS and FQNEAQ. Trimming cost V 5 bases and J 6 bases; bases outside gene matches: 11. The CDR3 runs to 15 residues. CDR3 protein: CASSPRTGKTAEAFF. The CDR3, as DNA: TGTGCCAGCAGCCCACGGACAGGGAAGACAGCTGAAGCTTTCTTT. The full variable domain, completed using reference TRBV7-8 and TRBJ1-1, is GAGVSQSPRYKVAKRGQDVALRCDPISGHVSLFWYQQALGQGPEFLTYFQNEAQLDKSGLPSDRFFAERPEGSVSTLKIQRTQQEDSAVYLCASSPRTGKTAEAFFGQGTRLTVV.

The sample holds a few counts of this clone. V and J are TRBV30 and TRBJ1-1; D gene uncertain. The germline CDR1 and CDR2 sequences are GTSNPN and SVGIG (reference sequence). The CDR3 is made up of 13 amino acids. The V and J ends lost 2 bases and 1 base respectively, with 8 bases between them. CDR3 nucleotide sequence: TGTGCCTGGAGTAACGCAGGGAACACTGAAGCTTTCTTT. Translated, it gives CAWSNAGNTEAFF.

The rearrangement links TRBV7-2 to TRBJ2-3, with a weak D call TRBD2 (5 bases). The length of the CDR3 is 15 residues. Trimming removed 5 bases from V and 1 base from J, with 13 bases in between. The germline V gene has CDR1 SGHTA and CDR2 FQGNSA. The chain's CDR3 is CASSPLYGGTDTQYF. CDR3 DNA sequence: TGTGCCAGCAGCCCTCTGTACGGGGGCACAGATACGCAGTATTTT.

The rearrangement links TRBV27 to TRBJ1-6, with unresolved D. CDR1 and CDR2 (germline): MNHEY, SMNVEV (reference sequence). V lost 3 bases and J 8 bases, leaving 14 bases between the germline ends. This CDR3 contains 15 residues. CDR3 coding DNA: TGTGCCAGCAGTTTCATCCACACGCGCTATTCACCCCTCCACTTT. It is translated as CASSFIHTRYSPLHF.

This clone was recorded once. This chain connects TRBV28 to TRBJ1-1; 8 positions match TRBD1. Germline V CDR1 and CDR2: MDHEN, SYDVKM. J lost 6 bases, V lost 5 bases, and 8 bases had no gene match. This CDR3 is 14 amino acids long. The CDR3 loop is CASSATGGAAEAFF. The CDR3 DNA reads as TGTGCCAGCAGTGCAACAGGGGGAGCGGCTGAAGCTTTCTTT.

On this clone: Germline and junction disagree at one end, which may indicate a read error. The chain employs TRBV7-7 and TRBJ2-5, with D possibly TRBD1 on 6 matching bases. In germline, CDR1 is SSHAT, CDR2 FNYEAQ (reference sequence). This CDR3 has 15 residues. The CDR3, as DNA: TGTGCTAGCAGCTTAGAGGTCAGGGGACAAGAGACCCAGTACTTC. Amino acids: CASSLEVRGQETQYF. The variable domain in full, with the rest retrieved from reference TRBV7-7 and TRBJ2-5, is GAGVSQSPRYKVTKRGQDVTLRCDPISSHATLYWYQQALGQGPEFLTYFNYEAQPDKSGLPSDRFSAERPEGSISTLTIQRTEQRDSAMYRCASSLEVRGQETQYFGPGTRLLVL.

The chain links TRBV7-9 to TRBJ1-1; the D gene is possibly TRBD1 (6 bases). Germline CDR1 SEHNR, CDR2 FQNEAQ (reference sequence). V lost 6 bases and J lost 9, with 14 bases in between. The CDR3 covers 12 residues. The CDR3 coding sequence is TGTGCCAGCAGAATACCGGGGGGGCAAGCTTTCTTT. Translating it yields CASRIPGGQAFF.

This clone was seen only a few times. The chain is built from TRBV5-4 and TRBJ1-2; maybe TRBD1 (5 bases). Per the germline V gene, CDR1 is SGHNT and CDR2 is YYREEE (reference sequence). There are 14 residues in the CDR3. The ends were cut back, 4 bases at V and 2 bases at J, with 12 bases in the middle. CDR3 sequence reads: CASSPGRLNYGYTF. The DNA for the CDR3 is TGTGCCAGCAGCCCGGGACGGTTGAACTATGGCTACACCTTC.

The chain uses TRBV5-8 and TRBJ2-5; 7 nucleotides align to TRBD1. CDR1 is SGHTS, CDR2 YDEGEE, per germline. The CDR3 loop spans 14 amino acids. J lost 3 bases, V lost 0 bases, and 2 bases had no gene match. CDR3 loop: CASSLGQGEETQYF. The CDR3 region has the DNA TGTGCCAGCAGCTTGGGACAGGGAGAAGAGACCCAGTACTTC.

The gene calls are TRBV5-4 and TRBJ1-6; D possibly corresponds to TRBD1 (5 bases). CDR3 size: 10 residues. Deletions cut 9 bases from V and 8 bases from J, with 6 bases between. CDR1 and CDR2 from the germline V gene are SGHNT and YYREEE (reference sequence). The CDR3: CAMGHSPLHF. DNA of the CDR3: TGTGCCATGGGGCATTCACCCCTCCACTTT.

There are a few counts of this clone. The chain uses TRBV5-4 and TRBJ1-1; no clear D. Germline CDR1 and CDR2: SGHNT and YYREEE (reference sequence). V dropped 2 bases and J dropped 3 bases, with 11 bases sitting between them. The CDR3 runs 14 residues. CDR3 sequence (DNA): TGTGCCAGCAGCTTTTTCGTCGGGGACACTGAAGCTTTCTTT. Translated: CASSFFVGDTEAFF.

This clone is a singleton in its sample. CDR3 nucleotide sequence: TGTGCCAGCACGGGCCGACGCTTGGATGGCTACACCTTC. Translating gives CASTGRRLDGYTF. The chain has TRBV9 and TRBJ1-2; D remains unclear. Per the germline V gene, CDR1 is SGDLS and CDR2 is YYNGEE. V gave up 6 bases and J gave up 6 bases, with 15 bases separating them. The CDR3 contains 13 residues.

The rearrangement uses TRBV9 and TRBJ1-1, with a tentative D call TRBD1 (6 bases). Germline V gene lookup returns CDR1 SGDLS and CDR2 YYNGEE. Trimming stripped 4 bases from V and 4 bases from J, with 11 bases between. This CDR3 contains 13 residues. The DNA for the CDR3 is TGTGCCAGCAGCCAAGGGGGGAGCACTGAAGCTTTCTTT. Translation: CASSQGGSTEAFF.

The chain has TRBV19 and TRBJ2-7, with 8 positions matching TRBD1. Germline CDR1 is LNHDA and CDR2 is SQIVND (reference sequence). This CDR3 contains 14 residues. Germline trimming cut 3 bases from V and 1 base from J; bases unmatched to any gene: 2. The CDR3 coding sequence is TGTGCCAGTAGTATCCGGGACAGGTCCTACGAGCAGTACTTC. Its translation is CASSIRDRSYEQYF.

The chain joins TRBV4-1 to TRBJ2-2; weak D call: TRBD1 (5 bases). Trimming stripped 1 base from V and 6 bases from J, with 6 bases between. The CDR3 runs 13 residues. Germline CDR1 reads MGHRA; CDR2 reads YSYEKL. The CDR3 region is CASSQGGSGELFF. The CDR3 nucleotides read TGCGCCAGCAGCCAAGGGGGCTCCGGGGAGCTGTTTTTT.

This clone was recorded only once. The chain combines TRBV27 with TRBJ1-5; D gene unclear. The CDR3 runs 13 residues. V lost 5 bases and J lost 2, with 7 bases in between. Germline-derived CDR1 and CDR2 are MNHEY and SMNVEV (reference sequence). The CDR3 spells CASSPPGNQPQHF. In nucleotides, the CDR3 is TGTGCCAGCAGTCCCCCAGGCAATCAGCCCCAGCATTTT.

V gene TRBV11-3 combines with J gene TRBJ1-1; perhaps TRBD1 as D (6 bases). This CDR3 has 18 amino acids. Between the trimmed V and J ends, which lost 5 bases and 0 bases, there was a span of 22 bases. The germline V gene has CDR1 SGHNT and CDR2 YENEEA. CDR3 bases: TGTGCCAGCAGCCCAACCGGGACACAAAATAGATTGAACACTGAAGCTTTCTTT. Its protein is CASSPTGTQNRLNTEAFF.

This chain joins TRBV11-2 and TRBJ2-5, with TRBD2 matching 8 bases. The V and J ends lost 2 bases and 5 bases, in that order; junction bases with no gene match: 13. The V gene's germline CDR1 is SGHAT and CDR2 FQNNGV. This CDR3 has 17 amino acids. In nucleotides, the CDR3 is TGTGCCAGCAGCTTACCGGGACTAGAATCACCCCGGGAGACCCAGTACTTC. Its translation: CASSLPGLESPRETQYF.

The rearrangement links TRBV7-9 to TRBJ1-2; D possibly corresponds to TRBD1 (5 bases). Trimming took off 6 bases at V and 4 bases at J, with 12 bases between the two ends. The CDR3 extends over 13 amino acids. CDR1 and CDR2 (germline): SEHNR, FQNEAQ (reference sequence). CDR3 protein: CASRGGRSYGYTF. CDR3 sequence (DNA): TGTGCCAGCAGGGGGGGACGGTCCTATGGCTACACCTTC.

The chain combines TRBV27 with TRBJ2-7, with D possibly TRBD1 on 6 matching bases. V lost 3 bases and J lost 4, with 10 bases in between. Germline loops: CDR1 MNHEY, CDR2 SMNVEV (reference sequence). This CDR3 has 13 amino acids. CDR3 sequence: CASSLEQGYEQYF. CDR3 sequence (DNA): TGTGCCAGCAGTTTGGAACAGGGATACGAGCAGTACTTC.

V is TRBV9 and J is TRBJ2-7; D is uncertain. There are 8 residues in the CDR3. The germline CDR1 and CDR2 sequences are SGDLS and YYNGEE. V was pared by 6 bases and J by 5 bases, with 0 bases between. CDR3 sequence reads: CASNEQYF. As DNA, the CDR3 is TGTGCCAGCAACGAGCAGTACTTC.

The chain recombines TRBV29-1 with TRBJ1-2; 9 bases match TRBD1. CDR1 SQVTM and CDR2 ANQGSEA come from the germline V gene. V gave up 4 bases and J gave up 5 bases; unmatched junction bases: 8. The CDR3 extends over 14 amino acids. CDR3 loop: CSVGRDRALYGYTF. DNA for the CDR3: TGCAGCGTTGGACGGGACAGGGCTTTGTATGGCTACACCTTC.

This clone was found once. The chain has TRBV21-1 and TRBJ2-1. TRBV21-1 is shown as a pseudogene. The CDR3 has 12 residues. As DNA, the CDR3 is TGTGCCAGCAGCCGCAAGTACAATGAGCAGTTCTTC. Its protein is CASSRKYNEQFF.

The V and J genes are TRBV6-6 and TRBJ2-7; TRBD1 agrees at 7 bases. The V gene end was trimmed by 2 bases and the J gene end by 0 bases; junction bases not matched to a gene: 4. Germline V gene data show CDR1 as MNHNY and CDR2 as SVGAGI (reference sequence). This CDR3 contains 15 residues. The CDR3 DNA sequence: TGTGCCAGCAGTTACCTACAGGGGACCTCCTACGAGCAGTACTTC. This codes for CASSYLQGTSYEQYF.

V usage is TRBV30 and J usage is TRBJ2-7, with a tentative D call TRBD1 (6 bases). V dropped 3 bases and J dropped 1 base, with 10 bases sitting between them. The germline CDR1 and CDR2 sequences are GTSNPN and SVGIG (reference sequence). The CDR3 sequence is 13 residues long. The CDR3 DNA reads as TGTGCCTGGAGACCGGGACAATCCTACGAGCAGTACTTC. This sequence encodes CAWRPGQSYEQYF.

The rearrangement uses TRBV6-1 and TRBJ1-5; 7 positions match TRBD1. CDR3 size: 18 residues. V lost 5 bases to trimming and J lost 0 bases; unmatched junction nucleotides: 13. Looked up from germline, CDR1 is MNHNS and CDR2 is SASEGT. The CDR3 spells CASSKDEEGARSNQPQHF. As DNA, the CDR3 is TGTGCCAGCAGTAAAGACGAGGAGGGGGCGCGTAGCAATCAGCCCCAGCATTTT.

The J gene is TRBJ1-4, the V gene TRBV6-5; unclear D gene. Trimming cost V 2 bases and J 8 bases, with 9 bases left between them. The CDR3 is made up of 13 amino acids. Per the germline V gene, CDR1 is MNHEY and CDR2 is SVGAGI. The CDR3 DNA follows: TGTGCCAGCAGTTACGGTCTTGGCGAAAAACTGTTTTTT. Amino acid sequence: CASSYGLGEKLFF.

This clone was detected once. The chain couples TRBV30 to TRBJ2-1, with unresolved D. Germline-derived CDR1 and CDR2 are GTSNPN and SVGIG (reference sequence). The CDR3 extends over 12 amino acids. V gave up 2 bases and J gave up 6 bases, with 8 bases separating them. CDR3 coding DNA: TGTGCCTGGAGTCCGGACCCCAATGAGCAGTTCTTC. This translates into CAWSPDPNEQFF.